Shown below are 24 T cell receptor beta chains from a single sample sequenced in a study of technical replicates of blood from a few donors (dated by TCRdb to the late 2010s). The method behind the library was the immunoSEQ multiplex PCR assay. TCRdb's version of the immuneACCESS table is confined to in-frame rearrangements and falls short of the full clone set. An unresolved V gene accounts for under half of the shortfall where checked; the remainder is of unknown origin. Here the sample has around 80,000 clones; roughly 94% occur a single time. The top ten clones comprise 0.38% of the sample. Material: T cells isolated from PBMCs. The receptor set was obtained from a human donor in good health.

The chain links TRBV7-8 to TRBJ1-1, with no clear D. CDR3 length equals 14 residues. V lost 0 bases to trimming and J lost 1 base, with 6 bases between them. From germline, CDR1 is SGHVS and CDR2 FQNEAQ. CDR3 loop: CASSLAPGNTEAFF. CDR3 bases: TGTGCCAGCAGCTTAGCTCCAGGGAACACTGAAGCTTTCTTT.

The V gene is TRBV5-7, the J gene TRBJ2-7, with 7 bases lining up with TRBD2. TRBV5-7 is an ORF for which the function is uncertain. J was trimmed by 5 bases and V by 0 bases; bases with no gene match: 11. This CDR3 is built from 16 residues. CDR3 sequence: CASSLVAQLAMDEQYF. The CDR3 DNA is TGTGCCAGCAGCTTGGTGGCTCAACTAGCGATGGACGAGCAGTACTTC.

This chain joins TRBV6-5 and TRBJ1-3; D might be TRBD1 (5 bases). The CDR3 loop spans 13 amino acids. Trimming took 6 bases from V and 3 from J, leaving 9 bases between them. CDR1 is MNHEY, CDR2 SVGAGI, per germline. CDR3 in DNA: TGTGCCAGCAGAGCAGGGTATGGAAACACCATATATTTT. Translation gives CASRAGYGNTIYF.

The CDR3: CASRRDRVVTEAFF. Here the CDR3 DNA reads TGTGCCAGCAGGCGGGACAGGGTAGTCACTGAAGCTTTCTTT. This sequence joins TRBV5-6 and TRBJ1-1, with 9 positions matching TRBD1. Germline CDR1 is SGHDT and CDR2 is YYEEEE. The junction had 6 bases not matched to a gene; V was cut back by 5 bases and J by 4 bases. The CDR3 has 14 amino acids.

The J gene is TRBJ2-5, the V gene TRBV9; 8 bases fit TRBD2. Per germline, CDR1 SGDLS and CDR2 YYNGEE. This CDR3 has 16 amino acids. With V trimmed by 0 bases and J by 4 bases, 8 bases remained unmatched. The CDR3 DNA sequence: TGTGCCAGCAGCGTAGCTCAACGGGAGGGCCGAGAGACCCAGTACTTC. It encodes CASSVAQREGRETQYF.

This rearrangement joins TRBV6-1 to TRBJ2-1, with 8 nucleotides matching TRBD2. Trimming removed 10 bases from V and 3 bases from J; junction bases left unmatched: 8. CDR3 length: 14 residues. Germline CDR1 MNHNS, CDR2 SASEGT. DNA of the CDR3: TGTGCCACCCAACTAGCGGAGGTCTACAATGAGCAGTTCTTC. It codes for CATQLAEVYNEQFF.

The chain couples TRBV9 to TRBJ2-1, with TRBD2 matching over 9 bases. The CDR3 consists of 17 residues. V lost 3 bases, J lost 0 bases, and 7 bases stayed unmatched. Looked up from germline, CDR1 is SGDLS and CDR2 is YYNGEE. CDR3 amino acids: CASSDRLAVSSYNEQFF. In DNA, the CDR3 is TGTGCCAGCAGCGACCGACTAGCGGTAAGCTCCTACAATGAGCAGTTCTTC. Drawing the rest from reference TRBV9 and TRBJ2-1, the complete variable domain is DSGVTQTPKHLITATGQRVTLRCSPRSGDLSVYWYQQSLDQGLQFLIQYYNGEERAKGNILERFSAQQFPDLHSELNLSSLELGDSALYFCASSDRLAVSSYNEQFFGPGTRLTVL.

The J gene is TRBJ2-3, the V gene TRBV5-6; the match to TRBD2 covers 10 bases. Germline V lookup: CDR1 SGHDT, CDR2 YYEEEE. V shed 9 bases, J shed 0 bases, and the junction held 4 bases outside the gene matches. The CDR3 loop spans 14 amino acids. The CDR3 loop reads CATTTSGSTDTQYF. CDR3 bases: TGTGCCACCACGACTAGCGGGAGCACAGATACGCAGTATTTT.

CDR3 nucleotides: TGCGCCAGCAGCGGACGGACTAGCGGGAGTTCAGATACGCAGTATTTT. As protein: CASSGRTSGSSDTQYF. The gene calls are TRBV4-1 and TRBJ2-3; 13 nucleotides align to TRBD2. Germline V gene data show CDR1 as MGHRA and CDR2 as YSYEKL. With V trimmed by 5 bases and J by 4 bases, 6 bases remained unmatched. There are 16 residues in the CDR3.

The rearrangement uses TRBV7-6 and TRBJ2-3; 9 bases line up with TRBD1. This CDR3 has 15 residues. V lost 1 base to trimming and J lost 5 bases; unmatched junction nucleotides: 4. CDR1 is SGHVS and CDR2 is FNYEAQ in the germline V gene. CDR3 DNA sequence: TGTGCCAGCAGCTTAGTACAGGGGGCGGAAGATACGCAGTATTTT. Its protein product is CASSLVQGAEDTQYF.

The chain uses TRBV7-2 and TRBJ2-1, with D perhaps TRBD2 (5 bases). CDR1 is SGHTA and CDR2 is FQGNSA in the germline V gene. There are 17 residues in the CDR3. V was cut by 5 bases and J by 7 bases, with 24 bases left in between. CDR3: CASSLDPGRLTGNEQFF. CDR3 sequence (DNA): TGTGCCAGCAGCCTAGATCCAGGAAGGTTAACGGGGAATGAGCAGTTCTTC.

This clone showed up just a few times. This chain connects TRBV9 to TRBJ1-5, with 7 bases that match TRBD1. The germline V gene has CDR1 SGDLS and CDR2 YYNGEE. This CDR3 has 15 amino acids. J was trimmed by 4 bases and V by 0 bases; bases with no gene match: 4. The CDR3 loop is CASSVGGGQNQPQHF. The CDR3, as DNA: TGTGCCAGCAGCGTAGGAGGGGGCCAAAATCAGCCCCAGCATTTT. The entire variable domain, with the rest obtained from reference TRBV9 and TRBJ1-5, is as follows: DSGVTQTPKHLITATGQRVTLRCSPRSGDLSVYWYQQSLDQGLQFLIQYYNGEERAKGNILERFSAQQFPDLHSELNLSSLELGDSALYFCASSVGGGQNQPQHFGDGTRLSIL.

The CDR3, as DNA: TGTGCCAGCAGCAGGTGGAGACAGCTCACCGGGGAGCTGTTTTTT. Amino acids: CASSRWRQLTGELFF. The V call is TRBV7-8, the J call TRBJ2-2, with D tentatively TRBD1 (5 bases). The CDR3 extends over 15 amino acids. Germline CDR1 reads SGHVS; CDR2 reads FQNEAQ. V was clipped by 5 bases and J by 4 bases, with 14 bases between them.

The chain employs TRBV28 and TRBJ2-2; D might be TRBD1 (6 bases). Looked up from germline, CDR1 is MDHEN and CDR2 is SYDVKM. The CDR3 covers 15 residues. V lost 6 bases to trimming and J lost 5 bases, with 16 bases between them. The CDR3 nucleotides are TGTGCCAGCAGACCGCCGGGACACCTAACCGGGGAGCTGTTTTTT. It encodes CASRPPGHLTGELFF.

The chain uses TRBV6-5 and TRBJ2-3, with D perhaps TRBD1 (5 bases). Germline V gives CDR1 MNHEY, CDR2 SVGAGI. CDR3 length: 13 amino acids. V was pared by 4 bases and J by 5 bases, with 10 bases between. CDR3 region: CASSFRAIDTQYF. The CDR3 DNA reads TGTGCCAGCAGTTTCAGGGCTATAGATACGCAGTATTTT.

The rearrangement links TRBV7-9 to TRBJ2-7; D is possibly TRBD2 (5 bases). The CDR3 loop spans 12 amino acids. Germline lookup yields CDR1 SEHNR and CDR2 FQNEAQ (reference sequence). V lost 2 bases to trimming and J lost 4 bases, with 6 bases between them. CDR3 loop: CASSLTGYEQYF. For the CDR3, the DNA is TGTGCCAGCAGCTTAACGGGGTACGAGCAGTACTTC.

V and J are TRBV7-8 and TRBJ2-1, with D maybe TRBD2 (5 bases). Trimming removed 8 bases at V and 9 bases at J, with 23 bases between. CDR3 size: 15 residues. Germline V gene data show CDR1 as SGHVS and CDR2 as FQNEAQ. CDR3 sequence: CASFSSEGGGSEQFF. In DNA, the CDR3 is TGTGCCAGCTTTTCTAGTGAGGGTGGTGGGAGTGAGCAGTTCTTC.

This CDR3 is CASSLFKETQYF. CDR3 bases: TGTGCCAGCAGCTTATTCAAAGAGACCCAGTACTTC. The gene calls are TRBV11-3 and TRBJ2-5, with D uncertain. Looked up from germline, CDR1 is SGHNT and CDR2 is YENEEA. The CDR3 has 12 amino acids. V lost 2 bases, J lost 3 bases, and 4 bases lay in between. Combining the CDR3 with reference TRBV11-3 and TRBJ2-5 gives the whole variable domain EAGVVQSPRYKIIEKKQPVAFWCNPISGHNTLYWYLQNLGQGPELLIRYENEEAVDDSQLPKDRFSAERLKGVDSTLKIQPAELGDSAVYLCASSLFKETQYFGPGTRLLVL.

The gene calls are TRBV9 and TRBJ2-1; 7 nucleotides match TRBD2. From germline, CDR1 is SGDLS and CDR2 YYNGEE. The CDR3 spans 14 residues. V was pared by 0 bases and J by 6 bases, with 3 bases of the junction left unmatched. CDR3 region: CASSVDLAVNEQFF. CDR3 nucleotides: TGTGCCAGCAGCGTAGACCTAGCGGTCAATGAGCAGTTCTTC.

The chain joins TRBV18 to TRBJ2-2, with D hard to call. The CDR3 loop spans 18 amino acids. CDR1 is KGHSH, CDR2 LQKENI, per germline. With 4 bases removed from V and 6 bases from J, the gap between germline ends came to 24 bases. The CDR3 nucleotides read TGTGCCAGCTCACGTCCTACGTCCCAAGCGAAAGGCGCCGGGGAGCTGTTTTTT. It yields the protein CASSRPTSQAKGAGELFF.

This chain links TRBV28 with TRBJ1-3; D unclear. Germline CDR1 and CDR2: MDHEN and SYDVKM. The CDR3 sequence is 16 residues long. V was cut by 5 bases and J by 4 bases, with 18 bases left in between. The DNA of the CDR3 is TGTGCCAGCAGTCCCCCCCCTGGCGGACTCGGAAACACCATATATTTT. It yields the protein CASSPPPGGLGNTIYF.

The V gene is TRBV2, the J gene TRBJ1-1; D might be TRBD1 (5 bases). Germline loops: CDR1 SNHLY, CDR2 FYNNEI. The CDR3 is 15 residues long. The V gene lost 4 bases and the J gene lost 1 base, with 13 bases spanning the gap. The chain's CDR3 is CASSVLRQPNTEAFF. The CDR3 nucleotides are TGTGCCAGCAGTGTTCTCAGACAGCCGAACACTGAAGCTTTCTTT.

In its sample, this clone was seen a few times. CDR3 in amino acids: CASSSPQGMNTEAFF. In nucleotides, the CDR3 is TGTGCCAGCAGTTCCCCGCAGGGAATGAACACTGAAGCTTTCTTT. The chain carries TRBV27 and TRBJ1-1, with D perhaps TRBD1 (5 bases). Trimming took off 4 bases at V and 0 bases at J, with 12 bases between the two ends. The germline CDR1 and CDR2 sequences are MNHEY and SMNVEV (reference sequence). This CDR3 is built from 15 residues.

The chain joins TRBV5-8 to TRBJ1-1, with 9 bases aligning to TRBD1. The CDR3 is 15 amino acids. Losses at the gene ends were 4 bases for V and 1 base for J; bases not matched to a gene: 5. Germline CDR1 reads SGHTS; CDR2 reads YDEGEE. The CDR3 here is CASSPQGAWNTEAFF. CDR3 in DNA: TGTGCCAGCAGCCCACAGGGGGCTTGGAACACTGAAGCTTTCTTT.